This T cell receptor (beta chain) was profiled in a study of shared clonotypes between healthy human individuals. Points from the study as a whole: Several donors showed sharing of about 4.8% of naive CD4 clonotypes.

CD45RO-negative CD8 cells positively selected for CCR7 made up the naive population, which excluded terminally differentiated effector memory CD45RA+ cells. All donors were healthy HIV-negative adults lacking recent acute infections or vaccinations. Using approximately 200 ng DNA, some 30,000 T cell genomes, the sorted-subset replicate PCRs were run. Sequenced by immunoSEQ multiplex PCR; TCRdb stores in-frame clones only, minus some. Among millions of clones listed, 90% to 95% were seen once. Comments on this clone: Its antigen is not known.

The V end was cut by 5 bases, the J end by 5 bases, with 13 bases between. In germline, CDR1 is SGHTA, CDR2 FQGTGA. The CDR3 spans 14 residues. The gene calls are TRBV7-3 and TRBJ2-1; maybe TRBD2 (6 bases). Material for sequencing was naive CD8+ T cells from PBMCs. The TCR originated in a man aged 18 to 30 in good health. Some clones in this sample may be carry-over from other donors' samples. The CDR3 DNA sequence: TGTGCCAGCAGCCCCCCCTCGGGGGACAATGAGCAGTTCTTC. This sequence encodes CASSPPSGDNEQFF. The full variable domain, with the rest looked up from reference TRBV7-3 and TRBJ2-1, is GAGVSQTPSNKVTEKGKYVELRCDPISGHTALYWYRQSLGQGPEFLIYFQGTGAADDSGLPNDRFFAVRPEGSVSTLKIQRTERGDSAVYLCASSPPSGDNEQFFGPGTRLTVL.